This T cell receptor (beta chain) came from a study of cytomegalovirus exposure and HLA in healthy donors. Broader study findings: Rare TCR sequences predominated, though certain public TCRs were found in many donors. Cytomegalovirus-associated TCR beta chains were listed, numbering 150 to 200. The tendency of first-cohort TCR clusters to co-occur in the 120 or so validation repertoires was the finding of a later analysis.

The repertoire was sequenced with immunoSEQ multiplex PCR; TCRdb's copy has only in-frame clones and lacks some. Here the sample spans some 150,000 clones, around nine tenths being singletons. With 4 bases removed from V and 5 bases from J, the gap between germline ends came to 11 bases. Germline CDR1 and CDR2: SGHNT and YENEEA. The CDR3 is 13 residues long. Comment on this clone: The antigen is undetermined.

The approximately 120-subject validation cohort, separate from the approximately 630-subject first cohort, included the donors. The specimen sequenced was PBMCs. The clonotype comes from a woman aged 18-29 years in good health and CMV-seropositive. The chain employs TRBV11-3 and TRBJ2-5, with D perhaps TRBD1 (6 bases). CDR3 in amino acids: CASSSYRAETQYF. The CDR3 DNA reads as TGTGCCAGCAGCTCCTACAGGGCGGAGACCCAGTACTTC.